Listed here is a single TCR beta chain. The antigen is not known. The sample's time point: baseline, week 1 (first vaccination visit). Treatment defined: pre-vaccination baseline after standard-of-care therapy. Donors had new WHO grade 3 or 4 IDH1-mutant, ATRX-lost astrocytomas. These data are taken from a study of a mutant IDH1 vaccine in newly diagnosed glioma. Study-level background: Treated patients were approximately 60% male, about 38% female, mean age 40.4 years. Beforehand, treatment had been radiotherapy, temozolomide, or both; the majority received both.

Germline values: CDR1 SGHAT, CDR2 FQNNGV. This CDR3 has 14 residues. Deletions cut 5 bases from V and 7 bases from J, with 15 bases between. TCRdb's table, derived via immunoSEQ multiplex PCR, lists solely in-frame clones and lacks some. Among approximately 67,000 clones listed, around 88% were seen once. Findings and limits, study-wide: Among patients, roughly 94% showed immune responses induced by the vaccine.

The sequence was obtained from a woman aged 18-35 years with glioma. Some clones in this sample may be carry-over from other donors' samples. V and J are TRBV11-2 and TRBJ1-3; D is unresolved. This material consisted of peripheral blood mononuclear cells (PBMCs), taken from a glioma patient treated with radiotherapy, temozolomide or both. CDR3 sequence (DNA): TGTGCCAGCAGCCTGGGTAAAGGAGGGAACACCATATATTTT. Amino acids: CASSLGKGGNTIYF.